The next 2 T cell receptor beta chains were all read from a single sample in a study of blood T cells in healthy people across ages. For the second PCR, which ran for 7 to 11 cycles, a sample-barcoded 5' primer and a J-beta primer mix were used. Via MiXCR, TCRdb re-called the 5' RACE reads, giving one row per CDR3 protein. The sample lists approximately 1.5 million distinct CDR3 sequences, about 35% occurring once. Sequenced material: blood. Source of these receptors: a woman between 25 and 40 years old in good health.

This clonotype turned up a few times. The chain combines TRBV3-1 with TRBJ2-1; D assignment may be TRBD1 or TRBD2 (5 bases each). This CDR3 has 19 amino acids. The germline V gene encodes CDR1 LGHDT and CDR2 YNNKEL (reference sequence). V lost 0 bases and J 4 bases, leaving 22 bases between the germline ends. The CDR3 spells CASSQEVGHGAAGYNEQFF. For the CDR3, the DNA is TGTGCCAGCAGCCAAGAAGTGGGGCACGGGGCGGCCGGGTACAATGAGCAGTTCTTC.

The chain uses TRBV29-1 and TRBJ1-1, with 9 bases aligning to TRBD1. CDR1 and CDR2 from the germline V gene are SQVTM and ANQGSEA. With 5 bases clipped from V and 4 bases from J, the junction kept 8 bases outside the gene matches. The CDR3 is 14 residues long. CDR3 bases: TGCAGCGTTCCGGGACAGGGAGGTATCACTGAAGCTTTCTTT. It encodes CSVPGQGGITEAFF.